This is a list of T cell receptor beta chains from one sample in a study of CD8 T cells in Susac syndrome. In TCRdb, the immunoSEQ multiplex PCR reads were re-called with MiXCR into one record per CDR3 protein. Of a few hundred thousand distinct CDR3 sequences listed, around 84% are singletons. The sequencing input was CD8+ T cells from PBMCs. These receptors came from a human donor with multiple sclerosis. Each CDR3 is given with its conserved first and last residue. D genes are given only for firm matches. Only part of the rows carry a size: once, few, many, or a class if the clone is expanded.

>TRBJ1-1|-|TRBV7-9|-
TGTGCCAGCAGCTCCGCCGGACGGGGGACTGAAGCTTTCTTT
CASSSAGRGTEAFF
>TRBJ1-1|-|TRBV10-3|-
TGTGCCATCAGTGGAGAAGGGGGAGCTTTCTTT
CAISGEGGAFF
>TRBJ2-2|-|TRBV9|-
TGTGCCAGCAGCGTAGCTCACTACCGCACCGGGGAGCTGTTTTTT
CASSVAHYRTGELFF
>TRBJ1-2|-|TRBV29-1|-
TGCAGCGGGAAGGGGCTAGGGCTCTATGGCTACACCTTC
CSGKGLGLYGYTF
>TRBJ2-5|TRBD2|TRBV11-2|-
TGTGCCAGCAGCAACCCGGGACTAGGGTTCGAAGAGACCCAGTACTTC
CASSNPGLGFEETQYF
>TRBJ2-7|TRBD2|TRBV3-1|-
TGTGCCAGCAGCCAAGACGGCTGGACTAGCGGCCTTTACGAGCAGTACTTC
CASSQDGWTSGLYEQYF
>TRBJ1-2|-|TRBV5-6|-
TGTGCCAGCAGCGGAAGCCGGGACGGCCCTGGGCGCTACACCTTC
CASSGSRDGPGRYTF
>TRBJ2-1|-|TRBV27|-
TGTGCCAGCAGTTTCGCCATCTACAATGAGCAGTTCTTC
CASSFAIYNEQFF
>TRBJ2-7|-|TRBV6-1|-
TGTGCCAGCAGTGAAATCCCCGGGCCCCTCTACGAGCAGTACTTC
CASSEIPGPLYEQYF
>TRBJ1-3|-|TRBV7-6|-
TGTGCCAGCAGCTTAGTAGGGGTTGCTGGAAACACCATATATTTT
CASSLVGVAGNTIYF
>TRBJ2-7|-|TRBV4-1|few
TGCGCCAGCAGCCAAGGGTTGAGCGGCCTCTCCTACGAGCAGTACTTC
CASSQGLSGLSYEQYF